The text below deals with one TCR beta chain. The data stem from a study of blood T cell repertoires in COVID-19. On the study more broadly: PBMCs, B-cell-depleted T cells, or T cells were the source of the cDNA or gDNA that made up the material.

The method was immunoSEQ multiplex PCR; TCRdb's version includes in-frame clones alone and lacks a portion of them. This table holds approximately 130,000 clones, approximately 77% found once. This CDR3 is built from 14 residues. Between the trimmed V and J ends, which lost 4 bases and 2 bases, there was a span of 12 bases. Germline V gives CDR1 SGHDT, CDR2 YYEEEE. The TCR comes from an elderly man with acute or convalescent COVID-19. The sequenced sample consisted of peripheral blood. The chain has TRBV5-6 and TRBJ1-1; D is ambiguous. CDR3 DNA: TGTGCCAGCAGCCCCTTTTTTTTTAACACTGAAGCTTTCTTT. Protein: CASSPFFFNTEAFF.